The clone carrying this T cell receptor (beta chain) has a handful of counts. Antigen unknown. The entry originates in a study of T cells in Graves' hyperthyroidism and ophthalmopathy. Hyperthyroidism was newly diagnosed in patients aged 18 to 65 (duration under 2 months). The study's findings and limits: Using 13 V-J features, a model discriminated ophthalmopathy from stable hyperthyroidism. The model anticipated ophthalmopathy a median around six months pre-onset. The majority of expanded thyroid clonotypes above 0.001 also appeared in blood.

V was clipped by 0 bases and J by 2 bases; unmatched bases: 15. Germline V CDR1 and CDR2: LNHDA, SQIVND (reference sequence). This CDR3 is built from 19 residues. RNA transcripts provided the source from which TCR beta CDR3 regions were amplified. TCR CDR3 regions were first amplified by RT-PCR with HTBI primers. TCRdb reprocessed the multiplex PCR reads with MiXCR, giving one entry per CDR3 protein. The data show 550,000 to 800,000 distinct CDR3 sequences, around a sixth seen once. The origin of this receptor is a man in his fifties with Graves' hyperthyroidism. Sequencing used blood. J is TRBJ2-7 and V is TRBV19, with 8 bases matching TRBD2. CDR3 in amino acids: CASSIDRPGRGGRTYEQYF. The CDR3 DNA is TGTGCCAGTAGTATAGATCGCCCCGGCCGCGGGGGGCGAACCTACGAGCAGTACTTC.